The 29 T cell receptor beta chains listed next were all sequenced from one sample in a study of regulatory T cells in long-lasting Graves disease. CDR3 regions were amplified by Arm-PCR using iRepertoire HTBI primers to build TCR beta libraries. TCRdb called the multiplex PCR reads again in MiXCR, with one record for every CDR3 protein. Found here are fewer than 450,000 distinct CDR3 sequences, about 20% of them singletons; the top ten hold roughly 20%. This sample's time point: persistent/refractory GD, antithyroid drugs over 5 years with positive TRAb. After RNA was extracted from PBMCs, the TCR library was made from it. The source was peripheral blood mononuclear cells (PBMCs), collected when the disease was refractory, from a patient treated with antithyroid drugs. These receptors came from a female donor with Graves disease.

This clonotype was recorded a few times. The chain combines TRBV27 with TRBJ2-2, with 8 nucleotides matching TRBD1. Germline V lookup: CDR1 MNHEY, CDR2 SMNVEV (reference sequence). CDR3 length equals 13 residues. The ends lost 6 bases at V and 6 bases at J; junction bases unmatched: 3. This CDR3 is CASRVTGAGELFF. The CDR3 DNA follows: TGTGCCAGCAGAGTGACAGGGGCCGGGGAGCTGTTTTTT.

This clonotype was detected only a few times. The rearrangement uses TRBV20-1 and TRBJ1-5; possibly TRBD1 for D (6 bases). Germline loops: CDR1 DFQATT, CDR2 SNEGSKA (reference sequence). This CDR3 region has 14 residues. Trimming took 3 bases from V and 6 from J, leaving 15 bases between them. In DNA form, the CDR3 reads TGCAGTGCTAGTTCGGCAACAGGGATTCAGCCCCAGCATTTT. The encoded protein is CSASSATGIQPQHF.

On this clonotype: A single base separates this from a much larger clone, so it may be a read error. The chain is built from TRBV28 and TRBJ1-1; unclear D gene. CDR1 and CDR2 (germline): MDHEN, SYDVKM. There are 14 residues in the CDR3. Here the CDR3 reads CASSPRHPNTEASF. In DNA form, the CDR3 reads TGTGCCAGCAGCCCACGCCACCCGAACACTGAAGCTTCCTTT.

This clonotype was found a few times. V and J are TRBV12-3 or TRBV12-4 and TRBJ2-1; 12 bases match TRBD2. The CDR3 length is 15 residues. V gave up 4 bases and J gave up 4 bases; unmatched junction bases: 2. In DNA, the CDR3 is TGTGCCAGCAGTTCGACTAGCGGGAGATACAATGAGCAGTTCTTC. It yields the protein CASSSTSGRYNEQFF.

About this clonotype: A much larger clone sits a single nucleotide away, making a read error possible. Here the CDR3 reads CASSFLLGGGYAF. The CDR3 DNA follows: TGTGCCAGCAGCTTTTTACTTGGCGGTGGCTACGCCTTC. V and J are TRBV7-9 and TRBJ1-2; D unclear. This CDR3 contains 13 residues. Germline V gives CDR1 SEHNR, CDR2 FQNEAQ (reference sequence).

This clonotype was seen only a few times. Being one base from a much bigger clone, this may be a read error. The chain uses TRBV7-2 and TRBJ2-7; D may be TRBD1 (6 bases). V dropped 6 bases and J dropped 1 base, with 16 bases sitting between them. The CDR3 covers 15 residues. Germline V gene lookup returns CDR1 SGHTA and CDR2 FQGNSA. The CDR3 is CASSTEDRISYEQYF. The CDR3 coding sequence is TGTGCCAGCAGTACCGAAGACAGGATTTCCTACGAGCAGTACTTC.

The sample holds many counts of this clonotype. The V gene is TRBV7-3, the J gene TRBJ2-7; D is uncertain. The CDR3 spans 13 residues. Germline CDR1 reads SGHTA; CDR2 reads FQGTGA. Trimming took 0 bases from V and 7 from J, leaving 10 bases between them. CDR3 amino acids: CASSLTGRDEQYF. Here the CDR3 DNA reads TGTGCCAGCAGCTTAACGGGCCGCGATGAGCAGTACTTC.

In this sample, this clonotype turned up many times. The J gene is TRBJ2-7, the V gene TRBV28, with 10 positions matching TRBD1. This CDR3 is built from 17 residues. V dropped 3 bases and J dropped 2; count of bases not matched to a gene: 10. CDR1 is MDHEN and CDR2 is SYDVKM in the germline V gene. In nucleotides, the CDR3 is TGTGCCAGCAGTTTTCCCTCGAAGGACAGGGGGACCTACGAGCAGTACTTC. Translated: CASSFPSKDRGTYEQYF.

As DNA, the CDR3 is TGTGCCAGCAGTACAATGAAGGGGGATTACAATGAGCAGTTCTTC. It codes for CASSTMKGDYNEQFF. This chain links TRBV27 with TRBJ2-1; tentative D call: TRBD1 (6 bases). Germline V gene lookup returns CDR1 MNHEY and CDR2 SMNVEV (reference sequence). The length of the CDR3 is 15 residues. The V gene lost 5 bases and the J gene lost 4 bases, with 15 bases spanning the gap.

This clonotype came up many times. The chain recombines TRBV28 with TRBJ2-5, with 11 bases aligning to TRBD2. This CDR3 spans 15 amino acids. The junction had 6 bases not matched to a gene; V was cut back by 5 bases and J by 4 bases. The germline CDR1 and CDR2 sequences are MDHEN and SYDVKM. The CDR3: CASSISGRAVETQYF. The CDR3 nucleotides read TGTGCCAGCAGTATTAGCGGGAGGGCCGTAGAGACCCAGTACTTC.

The chain's CDR3 is CSARNLYDSYNEQFF. DNA for the CDR3: TGCAGTGCTAGAAACCTATACGACAGCTACAATGAGCAGTTCTTC. J is TRBJ2-1 and V is TRBV20-1; the D gene is possibly TRBD1 (5 bases). Between the trimmed V and J ends, which lost 2 bases and 3 bases, there was a span of 14 bases. Germline V lookup: CDR1 DFQATT, CDR2 SNEGSKA (reference sequence). CDR3 length equals 15 residues.

This clonotype has at least ten counts. V usage is TRBV30 and J usage is TRBJ2-5; D is possibly TRBD1 (5 bases). V shed 0 bases and J shed 5 bases, with 7 bases lying between them. Germline V gene data show CDR1 as GTSNPN and CDR2 as SVGIG (reference sequence). This CDR3 contains 12 residues. The CDR3 region is CAWSVKGETQYF. The CDR3 DNA is TGTGCCTGGAGTGTAAAGGGGGAGACCCAGTACTTC.

In its sample, this clonotype was seen a few times. V is TRBV5-1 and J is TRBJ2-5; perhaps TRBD1 as D (5 bases). The CDR3 contains 15 residues. The germline CDR1 and CDR2 sequences are SGHRS and YFSETQ. The ends were cut back, 0 bases at V and 1 base at J, with 10 bases in the middle. The CDR3: CASSLEGASQETQYF. DNA for the CDR3: TGCGCCAGCAGCTTGGAAGGGGCGAGCCAAGAGACCCAGTACTTC.

In this sample, this clonotype turned up many times. J is TRBJ2-7 and V is TRBV20-1, with D possibly being TRBD1 (7 bases). The CDR3 runs 12 residues. CDR1 is DFQATT, CDR2 SNEGSKA, per germline (reference sequence). Trimming removed 3 bases at V and 6 bases at J, with 12 bases between. The CDR3 is CSARSQGGEQYF. CDR3 sequence (DNA): TGCAGTGCTAGGTCTCAGGGGGGCGAGCAGTACTTC.

This clonotype was counted a single time. Germline is not matched at one junction end, which may reflect a read error. The gene calls are TRBV7-6 and TRBJ2-2, with 7 bases identical to TRBD1. Germline lookup yields CDR1 SGHVS and CDR2 FNYEAQ. The CDR3 length is 16 residues. The CDR3 DNA is TGTGCCAGCTACCACCCCGGGACAGCTAACATCGGGGAGCTGTTTTTT. Its protein is CASYHPGTANIGELFF.

This clonotype was observed a single time. The rearrangement links TRBV20-1 to TRBJ2-7, with D unresolved. V was trimmed by 6 bases and J by 4 bases, leaving 19 bases between them. Germline lookup yields CDR1 DFQATT and CDR2 SNEGSKA (reference sequence). CDR3 length: 14 residues. CDR3 in amino acids: CSARQVPTFYEQYF. The DNA for the CDR3 is TGCAGTGCCCGTCAGGTCCCGACGTTTTACGAGCAGTACTTC.

The J gene is TRBJ2-2, the V gene TRBV13, with 11 bases that match TRBD2. This CDR3 contains 19 residues. CDR1 and CDR2 from the germline V gene are PRHDT and FYEKMQ (reference sequence). The ends lost 0 bases at V and 4 bases at J; junction bases unmatched: 10. CDR3 sequence: CASSLGLGLAGGGTGELFF. The CDR3 coding sequence is TGTGCCAGCAGCTTAGGCCTGGGCCTAGCGGGAGGCGGCACCGGGGAGCTGTTTTTT.

The J gene is TRBJ2-1, the V gene TRBV3-1, with 8 bases identical to TRBD2. The CDR3 spans 13 residues. V lost 4 bases, J lost 15 bases, and 11 bases stayed unmatched. Germline V lookup: CDR1 LGHDT, CDR2 YNNKEL (reference sequence). The CDR3 bases are TGTGCCAGCAGCCTGGGAACTGCGGGGGGCCTGTTCTTC. Encoded protein: CASSLGTAGGLFF.

This clonotype has ten or more counts. The chain couples TRBV19 to TRBJ2-4; D is uncertain. The CDR3 spans 9 residues. V lost 5 bases and J 13 bases, leaving 6 bases between the germline ends. The germline V gene encodes CDR1 LNHDA and CDR2 SQIVND (reference sequence). The CDR3 region is CASSESQYF. The CDR3 DNA is TGTGCCAGTAGTGAAAGCCAGTACTTC.

This clonotype has ten or more counts. The chain combines TRBV11-2 with TRBJ1-1; 7 nucleotides line up with TRBD1. The CDR3 consists of 15 residues. Germline V lookup: CDR1 SGHAT, CDR2 FQNNGV. V dropped 2 bases and J dropped 1; count of bases not matched to a gene: 4. The CDR3 spells CASSLPQGENTEAFF. The CDR3 DNA reads as TGTGCCAGCAGCTTACCCCAGGGGGAGAACACTGAAGCTTTCTTT.

This clonotype came up many times. The V and J genes are TRBV20-1 and TRBJ1-2; TRBD1 matches 11 bases. Per the germline V gene, CDR1 is DFQATT and CDR2 is SNEGSKA (reference sequence). The trim removed 6 bases at V and 7 bases at J, leaving 7 bases unmatched. The CDR3 covers 13 residues. CDR3 protein: CSATDRGPGGYTF. CDR3 DNA sequence: TGCAGTGCCACGGACAGGGGGCCGGGTGGCTACACCTTC.

This clonotype was recorded many times. J is TRBJ1-3 and V is TRBV7-8; D remains unclear. V lost 0 bases, J lost 4 bases, and 7 bases lay in between. Germline V gene sequence: CDR1 SGHVS, CDR2 FQNEAQ. The CDR3 totals 14 residues. The CDR3 region is CASSLASSGNTIYF. The CDR3 nucleotides are TGTGCCAGCAGCTTAGCGAGTTCAGGAAACACCATATATTTT.

V usage is TRBV7-2 and J usage is TRBJ2-7, with TRBD2 matching 8 bases. CDR1 and CDR2 from the germline V gene are SGHTA and FQGNSA. The CDR3 has 14 amino acids. Trimming removed 1 base from V and 6 bases from J; junction bases left unmatched: 5. The DNA for the CDR3 is TGTGCCAGCAGCTTAGGACTAGCGAGACGCGAGCAGTACTTC. It encodes CASSLGLARREQYF. The whole variable domain, remainder taken from reference TRBV7-2 and TRBJ2-7, is GAGVSQSPSNKVTEKGKDVELRCDPISGHTALYWYRQSLGQGLEFLIYFQGNSAPDKSGLPSDRFSAERTGGSVSTLTIQRTQQEDSAVYLCASSLGLARREQYFGPGTRLTVT.

This clonotype was counted between two and nine times. The chain carries TRBV2 and TRBJ2-1, with D tentatively TRBD2 (5 bases). The V end was cut by 2 bases, the J end by 8 bases, with 19 bases between. CDR1 and CDR2 (germline): SNHLY, FYNNEI. This CDR3 is built from 16 residues. Here the CDR3 reads CASSERSGPIIDEQFF. In nucleotides, the CDR3 is TGTGCCAGCAGTGAAAGGAGCGGACCAATTATAGATGAGCAGTTCTTC. Complete variable domain (other parts from reference TRBV2 and TRBJ2-1): EPEVTQTPSHQVTQMGQEVILRCVPISNHLYFYWYRQILGQKVEFLVSFYNNEISEKSEIFDDQFSVERPDGSNFTLKIRSTKLEDSAMYFCASSERSGPIIDEQFFGPGTRLTVL.

This clonotype came up many times. The chain employs TRBV7-2 and TRBJ2-7, with D uncertain. V was trimmed by 0 bases and J by 3 bases, leaving 9 bases between them. In germline, CDR1 is SGHTA, CDR2 FQGNSA. The CDR3 extends over 14 amino acids. As DNA, the CDR3 is TGTGCCAGCAGCTTAGCGGGTGGGAACTACGAGCAGTACTTC. This gives the protein CASSLAGGNYEQYF.

At least ten counts were recorded for this clonotype. This rearrangement joins TRBV20-1 to TRBJ1-5, with 7 bases matching TRBD1. The junction had 9 bases not matched to a gene; V was cut back by 7 bases and J by 3 bases. CDR1 and CDR2 from the germline V gene are DFQATT and SNEGSKA (reference sequence). This CDR3 has 14 residues. The DNA for the CDR3 is TGCAGTGTGGGGGAGACAGGGCTCAATCAGCCCCAGCATTTT. Protein sequence: CSVGETGLNQPQHF.

The chain is built from TRBV3-1 and TRBJ1-5; no reliable D call. This CDR3 is built from 14 residues. CDR1 and CDR2 from the germline V gene are LGHDT and YNNKEL (reference sequence). V was pared by 1 base and J by 3 bases, with 7 bases between. DNA for the CDR3: TGTGCCAGCAGCCAAGGGACTTCCAATCAGCCCCAGCATTTT. This translates into CASSQGTSNQPQHF.

The chain has TRBV9 and TRBJ2-7; a possible D gene is TRBD2 (6 bases). This CDR3 region has 14 residues. Between the trimmed V and J ends, which lost 2 bases and 7 bases, there was a span of 16 bases. Germline CDR1 is SGDLS and CDR2 is YYNGEE. The CDR3 DNA follows: TGTGCCAGCAGCGTCGGGACCAGGGCGGGAGAGCAGTACTTC. Its translation is CASSVGTRAGEQYF.

This clonotype was counted at least ten times. The V gene is TRBV7-2, the J gene TRBJ2-2, with no clear D. V lost 5 bases and J lost 5, with 9 bases in between. The CDR3 has 13 residues. Germline V lookup: CDR1 SGHTA, CDR2 FQGNSA. Written as DNA, the CDR3 is TGTGCCAGCAGCCCTTTTGGGACCGGGGAGCTGTTTTTT. This gives the protein CASSPFGTGELFF.